This T cell receptor (beta chain) was obtained from a study of cytomegalovirus exposure and HLA in healthy donors. Assay: immunoSEQ multiplex PCR; the TCRdb copy retains only in-frame clones and omits some. The sample gives tens of thousands of clones, about 97% of which show up once; around 1.5% is in the top ten. The CDR3 covers 13 residues. Germline values: CDR1 SSHAT, CDR2 FNYEAQ (reference sequence). The sequence was collected from a woman aged 18 to 35 in good health and CMV-seropositive. The chain recombines TRBV7-7 with TRBJ2-5; 8 bases are shared with TRBD1. Sequencing used PBMCs. In DNA form, the CDR3 reads TGTGCTAGCGGACAGGGTACCGTAGAGACCCAGTACTTC. The encoded protein is CASGQGTVETQYF.